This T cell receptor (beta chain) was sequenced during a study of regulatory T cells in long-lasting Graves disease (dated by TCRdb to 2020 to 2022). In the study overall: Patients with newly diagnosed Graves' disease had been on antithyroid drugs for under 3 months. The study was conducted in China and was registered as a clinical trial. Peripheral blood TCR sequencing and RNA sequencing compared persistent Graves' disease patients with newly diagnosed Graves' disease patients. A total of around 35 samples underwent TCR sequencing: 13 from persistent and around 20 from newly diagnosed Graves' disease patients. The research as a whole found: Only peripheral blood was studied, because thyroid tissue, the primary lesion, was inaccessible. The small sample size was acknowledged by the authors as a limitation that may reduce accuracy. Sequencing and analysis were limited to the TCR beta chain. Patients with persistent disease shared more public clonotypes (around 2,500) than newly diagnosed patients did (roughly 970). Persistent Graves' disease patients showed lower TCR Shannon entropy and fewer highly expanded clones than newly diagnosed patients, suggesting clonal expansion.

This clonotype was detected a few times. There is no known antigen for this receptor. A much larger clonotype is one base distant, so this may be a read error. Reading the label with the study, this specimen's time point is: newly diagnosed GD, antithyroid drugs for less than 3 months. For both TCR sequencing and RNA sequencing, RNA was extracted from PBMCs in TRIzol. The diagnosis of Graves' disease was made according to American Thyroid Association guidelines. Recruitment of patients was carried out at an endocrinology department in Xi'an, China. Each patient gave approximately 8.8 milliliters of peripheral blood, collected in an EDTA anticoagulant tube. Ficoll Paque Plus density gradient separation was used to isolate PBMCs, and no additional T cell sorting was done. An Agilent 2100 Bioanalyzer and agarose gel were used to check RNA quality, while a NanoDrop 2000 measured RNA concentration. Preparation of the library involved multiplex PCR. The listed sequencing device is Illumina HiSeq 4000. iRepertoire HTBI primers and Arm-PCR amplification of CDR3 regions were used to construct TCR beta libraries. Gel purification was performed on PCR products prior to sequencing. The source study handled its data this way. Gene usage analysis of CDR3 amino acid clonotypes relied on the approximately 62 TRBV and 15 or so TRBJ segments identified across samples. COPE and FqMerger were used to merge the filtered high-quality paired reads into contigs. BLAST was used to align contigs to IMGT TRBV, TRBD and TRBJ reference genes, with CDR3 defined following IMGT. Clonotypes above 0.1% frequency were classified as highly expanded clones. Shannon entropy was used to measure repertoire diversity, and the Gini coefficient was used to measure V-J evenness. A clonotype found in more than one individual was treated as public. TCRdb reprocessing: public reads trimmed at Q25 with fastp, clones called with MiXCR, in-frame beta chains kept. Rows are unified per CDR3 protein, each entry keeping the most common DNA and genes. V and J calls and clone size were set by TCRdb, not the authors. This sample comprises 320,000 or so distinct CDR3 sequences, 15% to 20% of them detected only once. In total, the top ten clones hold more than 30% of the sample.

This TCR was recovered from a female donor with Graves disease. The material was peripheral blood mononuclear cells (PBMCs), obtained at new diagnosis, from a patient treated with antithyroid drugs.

This receptor carries the CDR3 CAISKLAGGNFNEQFF. The DNA sequence is TGTGCCATCAGTAAGCTAGCGGGAGGGAACTTCAATGAGCAGTTCTTC. The rearranged segments are TRBV10-3 and TRBJ2-1, with 12 middle bases fitting TRBD2. The CDR3 sequence holds 16 residues, the cysteine and phenylalanine included. This entry keeps only the CDR3 DNA: 48 bases, framed from base 1. Compared with germline, V lacks 5 bases and J lacks 6 bases; bases without a gene match: 8. From the germline V gene, CDR1 is ENHRY and CDR2 is SYGVKD.